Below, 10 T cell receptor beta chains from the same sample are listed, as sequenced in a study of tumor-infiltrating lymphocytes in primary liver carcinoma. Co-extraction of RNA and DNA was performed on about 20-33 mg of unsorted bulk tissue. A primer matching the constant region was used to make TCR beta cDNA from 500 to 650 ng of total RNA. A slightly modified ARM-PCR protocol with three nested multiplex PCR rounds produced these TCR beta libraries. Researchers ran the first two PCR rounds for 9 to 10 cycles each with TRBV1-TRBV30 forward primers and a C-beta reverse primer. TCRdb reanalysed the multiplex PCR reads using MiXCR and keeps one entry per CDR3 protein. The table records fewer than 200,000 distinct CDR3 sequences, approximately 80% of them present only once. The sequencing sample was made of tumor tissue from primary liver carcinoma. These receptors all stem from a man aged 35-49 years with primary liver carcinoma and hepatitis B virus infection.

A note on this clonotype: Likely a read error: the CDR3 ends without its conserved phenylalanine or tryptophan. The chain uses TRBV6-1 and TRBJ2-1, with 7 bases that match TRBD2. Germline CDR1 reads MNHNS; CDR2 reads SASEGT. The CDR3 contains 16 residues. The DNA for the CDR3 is TGTGTCAGCAGTGAAGCCCCCCTGGCGGGAGTCGATGAGCAGTTCCTC. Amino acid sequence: CVSSEAPLAGVDEQFL.

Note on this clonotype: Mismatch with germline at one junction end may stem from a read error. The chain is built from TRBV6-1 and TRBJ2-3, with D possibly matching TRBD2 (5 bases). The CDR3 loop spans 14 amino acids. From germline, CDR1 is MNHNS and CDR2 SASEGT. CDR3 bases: TGTGCCAGCAGTGATAGGAGGCCCACAGTTACGCAGTATTTT. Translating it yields CASSDRRPTVTQYF.

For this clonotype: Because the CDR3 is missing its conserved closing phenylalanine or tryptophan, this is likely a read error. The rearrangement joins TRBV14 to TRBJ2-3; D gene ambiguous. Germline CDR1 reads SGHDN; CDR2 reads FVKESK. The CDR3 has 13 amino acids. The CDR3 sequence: CASSRGYTDTQYL. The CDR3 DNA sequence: TGTGCTAGCAGCCGAGGATACACAGATACACAGTATTTG.

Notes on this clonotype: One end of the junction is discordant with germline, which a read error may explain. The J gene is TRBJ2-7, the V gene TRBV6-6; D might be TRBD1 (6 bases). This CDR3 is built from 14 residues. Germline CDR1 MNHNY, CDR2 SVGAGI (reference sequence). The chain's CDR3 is CAGSYSDRFGEHYF. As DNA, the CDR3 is TGTGCCGGCAGTTACTCTGACAGGTTCGGCGAGCATTACTTC.

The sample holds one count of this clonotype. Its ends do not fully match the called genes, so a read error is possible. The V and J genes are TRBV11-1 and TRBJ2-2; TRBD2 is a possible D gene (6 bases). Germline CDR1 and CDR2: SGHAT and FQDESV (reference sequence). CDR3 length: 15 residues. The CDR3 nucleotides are TGTGCCAACAGCACGGGACTTACTAACACCGGGGATCTGTTTTTT. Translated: CANSTGLTNTGDLFF.

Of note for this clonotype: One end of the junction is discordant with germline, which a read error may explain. The CDR3 DNA is TGTGCCAGGAGCTTCCTAGGACGGCTTGGGGGAGATAGGCAGTATTTT. As protein: CARSFLGRLGGDRQYF. The chain carries TRBV6-2 or TRBV6-3 and TRBJ2-3; tentatively, D is TRBD1 or TRBD2 (5 bases each). This CDR3 has 16 amino acids. CDR1 is MNHEY and CDR2 is SVGEGT in the germline V gene.

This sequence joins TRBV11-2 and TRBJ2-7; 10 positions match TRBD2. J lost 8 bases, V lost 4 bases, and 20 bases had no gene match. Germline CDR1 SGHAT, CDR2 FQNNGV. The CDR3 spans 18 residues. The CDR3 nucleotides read TGTGCCAGCAGCTCTGAAGGGACCAGCGGGAGGGCTTCATACAAGCAGTACTTC. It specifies CASSSEGTSGRASYKQYF.

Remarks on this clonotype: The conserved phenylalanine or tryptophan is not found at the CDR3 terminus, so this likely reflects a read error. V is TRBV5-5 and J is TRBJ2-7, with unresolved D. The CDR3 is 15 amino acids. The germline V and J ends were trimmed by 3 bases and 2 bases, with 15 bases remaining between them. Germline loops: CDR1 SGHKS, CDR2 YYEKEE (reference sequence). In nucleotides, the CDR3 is TGTGCCAGCAGCTCGACATCTTCTGGTCCCTACGAGCAGTACTTG. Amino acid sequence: CASSSTSSGPYEQYL.

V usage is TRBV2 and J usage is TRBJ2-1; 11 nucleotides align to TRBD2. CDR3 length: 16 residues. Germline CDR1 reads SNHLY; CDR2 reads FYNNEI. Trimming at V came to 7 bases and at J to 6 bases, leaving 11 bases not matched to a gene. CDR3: CASTKLGTSGSNEQFF. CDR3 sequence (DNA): TGTGCCAGCACAAAGTTAGGGACTAGCGGCAGCAATGAGCAGTTCTTC.

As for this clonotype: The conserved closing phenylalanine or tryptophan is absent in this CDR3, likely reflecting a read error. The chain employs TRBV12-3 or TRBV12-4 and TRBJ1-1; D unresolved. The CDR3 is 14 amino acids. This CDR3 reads CDSTPGRQNTEAFY. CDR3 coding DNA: TGTGACAGCACACCCGGGAGGCAGAACACTGAAGCTTTCTAT.